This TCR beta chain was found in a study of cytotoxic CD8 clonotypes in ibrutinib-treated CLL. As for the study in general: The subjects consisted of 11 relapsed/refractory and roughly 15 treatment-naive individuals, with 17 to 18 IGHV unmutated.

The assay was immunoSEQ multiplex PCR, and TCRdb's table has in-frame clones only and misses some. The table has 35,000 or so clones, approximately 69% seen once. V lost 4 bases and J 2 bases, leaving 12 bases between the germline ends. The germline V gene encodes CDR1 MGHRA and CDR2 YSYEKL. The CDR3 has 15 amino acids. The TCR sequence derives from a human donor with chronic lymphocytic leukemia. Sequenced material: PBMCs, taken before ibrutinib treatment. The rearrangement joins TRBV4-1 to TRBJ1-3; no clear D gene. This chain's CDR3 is CASSPAQTAGNTIYF. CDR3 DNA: TGCGCCAGCAGCCCCGCGCAGACGGCTGGAAACACCATATATTTT.